This T cell receptor (beta chain) was found in a study of neurological immune-mediated disorders. This CDR3 region has 15 residues. CDR1 and CDR2 (germline): SGHTA, FQGNSA. V lost 5 bases to trimming and J lost 5 bases, with 16 bases between them. The time point here: longitudinal time-point 1 (baseline). From 2 million PBMCs stored at -80 C, the unsorted libraries were generated. In TCRdb, the 5' RACE reads were re-called with MiXCR into one record per CDR3 protein. This table holds 55,000 to 70,000 distinct CDR3 sequences, roughly 10% found once. This clonotype occurred many times. The sequenced material came from PBMCs. This sequence joins TRBV7-2 and TRBJ2-4, with D perhaps TRBD1 or TRBD2 (6 bases each). The clonotype was recovered from a male donor with HTLV-1-associated myelopathy (HAM/TSP). The chain's CDR3 is CASSPGGWGQNIQYF. The DNA of the CDR3 is TGTGCCAGCAGCCCTGGGGGGTGGGGGCAAAACATTCAGTACTTC.